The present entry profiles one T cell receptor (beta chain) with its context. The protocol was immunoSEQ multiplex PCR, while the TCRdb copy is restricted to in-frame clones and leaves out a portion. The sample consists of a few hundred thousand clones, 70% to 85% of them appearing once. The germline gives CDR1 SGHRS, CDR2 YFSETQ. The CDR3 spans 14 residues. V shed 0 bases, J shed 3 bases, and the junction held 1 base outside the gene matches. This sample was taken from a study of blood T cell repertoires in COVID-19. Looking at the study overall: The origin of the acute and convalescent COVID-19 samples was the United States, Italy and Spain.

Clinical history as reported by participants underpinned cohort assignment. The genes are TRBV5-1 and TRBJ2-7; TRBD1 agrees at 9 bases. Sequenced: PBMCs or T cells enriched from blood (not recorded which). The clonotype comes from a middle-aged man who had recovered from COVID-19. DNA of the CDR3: TGCGCCAGCAGCTTGGACAGGGGGCTCTACGAGCAGTACTTC. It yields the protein CASSLDRGLYEQYF.